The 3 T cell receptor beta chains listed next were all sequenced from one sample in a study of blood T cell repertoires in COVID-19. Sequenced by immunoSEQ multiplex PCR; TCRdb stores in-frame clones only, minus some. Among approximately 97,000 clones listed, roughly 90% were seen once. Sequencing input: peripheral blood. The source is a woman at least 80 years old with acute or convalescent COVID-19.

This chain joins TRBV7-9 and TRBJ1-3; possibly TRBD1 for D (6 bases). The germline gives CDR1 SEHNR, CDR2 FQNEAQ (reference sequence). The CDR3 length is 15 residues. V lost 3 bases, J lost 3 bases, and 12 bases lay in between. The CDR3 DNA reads TGTGCCAGCAGCTTGACAGGCACCGGTGGAAACACCATATATTTT. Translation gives CASSLTGTGGNTIYF.

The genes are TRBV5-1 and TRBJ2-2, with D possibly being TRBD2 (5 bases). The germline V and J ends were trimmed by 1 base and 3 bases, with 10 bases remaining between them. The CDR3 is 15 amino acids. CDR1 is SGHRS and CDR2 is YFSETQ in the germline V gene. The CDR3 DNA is TGCGCCAGCAGCTTGAGAGGGTTTCACACCGGGGAGCTGTTTTTT. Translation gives CASSLRGFHTGELFF.

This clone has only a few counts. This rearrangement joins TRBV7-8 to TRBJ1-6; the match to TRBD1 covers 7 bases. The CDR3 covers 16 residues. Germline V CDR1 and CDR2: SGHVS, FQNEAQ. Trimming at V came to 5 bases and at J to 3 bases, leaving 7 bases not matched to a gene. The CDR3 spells CASSPFGQDYNSPLHF. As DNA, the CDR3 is TGTGCCAGCAGCCCCTTCGGACAGGACTATAATTCACCCCTCCACTTT.